Below, 7 T cell receptor beta chains from the same sample are listed, as sequenced in a study of beta chain features in type 1 diabetes. The study reverse transcribed the entire isolated RNA, so it sequenced expressed TCRB transcripts. TCRdb's table, derived via immunoSEQ multiplex PCR, lists solely in-frame clones and lacks some. The sample has about 370,000 clones; about 15% are singletons. Material for sequencing was naive CD4+ T cells from blood. These receptors originate from a woman under 30 in good health.

V usage is TRBV2 and J usage is TRBJ1-5; the D gene is possibly TRBD1 (6 bases). Germline V gene data show CDR1 as SNHLY and CDR2 as FYNNEI. V was clipped by 6 bases and J by 2 bases, with 14 bases between them. The CDR3 totals 15 residues. This chain's CDR3 is CASRIEAGGNQPQHF. The CDR3 coding sequence is TGTGCCAGCAGAATCGAGGCAGGGGGCAATCAGCCCCAGCATTTT.

For the CDR3, the DNA is TGCGCCAGCAGCCAAGATTCGGGACTAGCGGACAATGAGCAGTTCTTC. Translation gives CASSQDSGLADNEQFF. The gene calls are TRBV4-1 and TRBJ2-1; 11 nucleotides align to TRBD2. Germline V CDR1 and CDR2: MGHRA, YSYEKL. V dropped 0 bases and J dropped 5; count of bases not matched to a gene: 3. The CDR3 totals 16 residues.

J is TRBJ2-1 and V is TRBV6-5; 15 bases are shared with TRBD2. The CDR3 sequence is 14 residues long. Trimming took 6 bases from V and 9 from J; bases not matched to a gene: 3. CDR1 and CDR2 (germline): MNHEY, SVGAGI. The CDR3 bases are TGTGCCAGCAGGAGGGGACTAGCGGGAGGTGAGCAGTTCTTC. Translating gives CASRRGLAGGEQFF.

The DNA for the CDR3 is TGTGCCAGCAGCCAATGGAGCGGGAGACGGGACGAGCAGTTCTTC. Protein sequence: CASSQWSGRRDEQFF. The V gene is TRBV4-2, the J gene TRBJ2-1; 8 bases map to TRBD2. V was clipped by 2 bases and J by 10 bases; unmatched bases: 10. CDR3 length: 15 amino acids. Germline loops: CDR1 LGHNA, CDR2 YNFKEQ.

The chain has TRBV6-6 and TRBJ2-2, with D unclear. The CDR3 consists of 8 residues. CDR1 MNHNY and CDR2 SVGAGI come from the germline V gene (reference sequence). DNA for the CDR3: TGTCGCACCGGGGAGCTGTTTTTT. This codes for CRTGELFF.

The chain uses TRBV6-5 and TRBJ1-2, with 9 bases lining up with TRBD1. This CDR3 is 15 amino acids long. J lost 4 bases, V lost 2 bases, and 5 bases had no gene match. The germline V gene encodes CDR1 MNHEY and CDR2 SVGAGI. The CDR3 region is CASSYQGQGSYGYTF. The DNA of the CDR3 is TGTGCCAGCAGTTACCAGGGACAGGGAAGCTATGGCTACACCTTC.

The chain links TRBV25-1 to TRBJ1-1, with TRBD1 matching 9 bases. Germline CDR1 MGHDK, CDR2 SYGVNS. J lost 1 base, V lost 0 bases, and 3 bases had no gene match. The CDR3 is 16 amino acids. The DNA for the CDR3 is TGTGCCAGCAGTGAATACGGGGGACAGGGGAACACTGAAGCTTTCTTT. Translating it yields CASSEYGGQGNTEAFF.